This entry features one T cell receptor beta chain sequence. Ten or more counts support this clonotype. Its specific antigen is unknown. Per-base quality was not reported, and no clone a single base away is much larger than it. The data are from a study of post-analysis software for immune sequencing data (dated by TCRdb to the mid-2010s). Some background on the complete study: The recorded disease courses included relapsing-remitting, secondary progressive and progressive-relapsing multiple sclerosis, and some patients had no subtype annotation. The multiple sclerosis patient repertoires were compared with about a dozen previously published healthy control repertoires from donors aged about 6 to 26 years. A subset of samples was prepared in parallel using single-end sample barcoding, then pooled and co-amplified after Illumina adapter ligation.

Libraries were made using PCR. Sequencing used an Illumina HiSeq 2500. To reduce PCR and sequencing biases, unique molecular identifiers were incorporated into the TCR beta cDNA libraries. Some 500,000 cDNA molecules were obtained per 1 to 10 million input T cells, so each molecule approximated one T cell. The patient libraries were prepared and sequenced using the same protocol as the earlier healthy control dataset. Samples belonging to the same batch were prepared together, multiplexed and sequenced on a shared HiSeq lane. Turning to the authors' computational methods: Raw barcoded reads were processed with MIGEC, discarding single-read molecular identifier groups before consensus assembly and CDR3 extraction. VDJtools was used for post-analysis of the clonotype tables, and diversity was normalized by down-sampling every dataset to the size of the smallest sample. In repertoire overlap clustering, CDR3 amino acid sequences, but not nucleotide sequences, were matched to correct batch-related cross-sample contamination. TCRdb reprocessing: public reads trimmed at Q25 with fastp, clones called with MiXCR, in-frame beta chains kept. Duplicate CDR3 protein sequences are folded into a single record with the most common DNA and genes. TCRdb, rather than the study authors, made the V and J calls. In this sample the table shows a few hundred thousand distinct CDR3 sequences, approximately 38% of which occur a single time. The top ten clones comprise roughly 13% of the sample.

What the work shows at the level of the full study, not this receptor alone: The control group was slightly older than the multiple sclerosis patient group. Strong co-clustering of samples prepared in the same batch was shown by direct clustering with F measure, prompting a batch-effect correction. Compared with controls, multiple sclerosis patients had significantly lower normalized Chao1 diversity, a finding suggesting substantial peripheral T-cell clonal expansion. Patients showed significantly higher frequencies than controls for about 5 TRBV segments, among them TRBV5-6, TRBV5-1 and TRBV20-1.

TCR beta repertoires were profiled from peripheral blood of 13 young patients with multiple sclerosis to demonstrate the VDJtools post-analysis software. The multiple sclerosis patients were children and adolescents between roughly 6 and 16 years of age. V lost 4 bases and J lost 4 bases, and the count of bases not matched to a germline gene is 12. CDR1 is given as LGHNA and CDR2 as YSLEER, both from the germline V gene. Including the terminal cysteine and phenylalanine, the CDR3 comprises 17 residues. Here the CDR3 DNA is all that survives: 51 bases in frame from base 1. This receptor was identified in a girl between 5 and 17 years old with multiple sclerosis. Sequencing used blood. The sequence joins TRBV4-3 to TRBJ2-7; 11 of the junction bases match TRBD1. The CDR3 region reads CASSLTPGQGGHYEQYF. The DNA sequence reads TGCGCCAGCAGCCTAACTCCGGGACAGGGGGGCCATTACGAGCAGTACTTC.